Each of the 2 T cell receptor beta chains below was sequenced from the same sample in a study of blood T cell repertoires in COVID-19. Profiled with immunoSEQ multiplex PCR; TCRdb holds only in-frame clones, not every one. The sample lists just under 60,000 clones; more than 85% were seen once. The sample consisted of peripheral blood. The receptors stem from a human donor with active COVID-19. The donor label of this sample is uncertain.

In DNA form, the CDR3 reads TGTGCCAGCAGCTTAGTTCTCGGGATCACCTACGAGCAGTACTTC. This sequence encodes CASSLVLGITYEQYF. This chain connects TRBV7-2 to TRBJ2-7; weak D call: TRBD2 (5 bases). The CDR3 contains 15 residues. The germline V gene encodes CDR1 SGHTA and CDR2 FQGNSA. The V end was cut by 1 base, the J end by 2 bases, with 12 bases between.

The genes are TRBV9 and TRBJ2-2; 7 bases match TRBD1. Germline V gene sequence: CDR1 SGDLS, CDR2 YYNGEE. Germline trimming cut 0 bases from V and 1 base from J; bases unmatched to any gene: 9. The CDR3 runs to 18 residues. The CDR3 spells CASSVDPRGQMNTGELFF. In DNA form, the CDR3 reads TGTGCCAGCAGCGTAGATCCGAGGGGACAGATGAACACCGGGGAGCTGTTTTTT.